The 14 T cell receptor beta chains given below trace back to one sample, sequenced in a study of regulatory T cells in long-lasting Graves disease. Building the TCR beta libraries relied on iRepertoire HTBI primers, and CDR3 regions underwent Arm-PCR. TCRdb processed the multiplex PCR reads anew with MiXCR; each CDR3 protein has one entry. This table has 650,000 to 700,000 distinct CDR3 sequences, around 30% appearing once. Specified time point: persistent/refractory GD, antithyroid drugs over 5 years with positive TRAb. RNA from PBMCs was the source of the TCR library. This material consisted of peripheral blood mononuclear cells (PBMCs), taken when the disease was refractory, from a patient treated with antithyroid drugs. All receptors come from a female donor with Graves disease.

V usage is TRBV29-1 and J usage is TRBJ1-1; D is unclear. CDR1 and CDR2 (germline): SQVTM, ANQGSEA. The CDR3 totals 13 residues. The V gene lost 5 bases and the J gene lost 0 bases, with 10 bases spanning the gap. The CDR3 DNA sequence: TGCAGCGTTAATGGACGGTTGAACACTGAAGCTTTCTTT. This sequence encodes CSVNGRLNTEAFF.

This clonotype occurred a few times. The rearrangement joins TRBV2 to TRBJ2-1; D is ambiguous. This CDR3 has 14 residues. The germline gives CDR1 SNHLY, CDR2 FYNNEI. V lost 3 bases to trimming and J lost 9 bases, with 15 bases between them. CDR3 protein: CASSDPRKLGEQFF. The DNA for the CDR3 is TGTGCCAGCAGTGACCCCCGCAAGTTGGGTGAGCAGTTCTTC.

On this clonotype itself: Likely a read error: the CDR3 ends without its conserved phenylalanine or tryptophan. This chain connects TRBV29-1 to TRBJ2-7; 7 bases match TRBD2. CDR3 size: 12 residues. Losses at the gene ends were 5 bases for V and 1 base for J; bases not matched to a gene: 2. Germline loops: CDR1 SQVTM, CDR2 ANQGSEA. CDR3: CSVNGGSYEQYL. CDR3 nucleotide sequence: TGCAGCGTTAACGGGGGGTCCTACGAGCAGTACCTC.

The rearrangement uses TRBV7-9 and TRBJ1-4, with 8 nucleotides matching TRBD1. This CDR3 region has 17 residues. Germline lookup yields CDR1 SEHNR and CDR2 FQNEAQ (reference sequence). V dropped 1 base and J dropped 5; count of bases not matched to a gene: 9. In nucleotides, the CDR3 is TGTGCCAGCAGCTTAGAACGGTGGGGACAGGACAATGAAAAACTGTTTTTT. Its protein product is CASSLERWGQDNEKLFF.

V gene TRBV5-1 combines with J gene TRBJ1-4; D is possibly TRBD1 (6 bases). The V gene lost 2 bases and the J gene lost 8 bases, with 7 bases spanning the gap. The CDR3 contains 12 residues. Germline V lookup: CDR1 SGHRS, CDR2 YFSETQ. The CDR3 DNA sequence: TGCGCCAGCAGCTTTACAGGGGAAAAACTGTTTTTT. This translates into CASSFTGEKLFF. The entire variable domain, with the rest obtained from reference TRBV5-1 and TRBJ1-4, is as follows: KAGVTQTPRYLIKTRGQQVTLSCSPISGHRSVSWYQQTPGQGLQFLFEYFSETQRNKGNFPGRFSGRQFSNSRSEMNVSTLELGDSALYLCASSFTGEKLFFGSGTQLSVL.

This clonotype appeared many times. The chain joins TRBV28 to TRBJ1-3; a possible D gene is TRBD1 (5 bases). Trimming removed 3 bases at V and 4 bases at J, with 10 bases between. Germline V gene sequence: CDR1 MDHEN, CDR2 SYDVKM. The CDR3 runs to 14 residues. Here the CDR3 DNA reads TGTGCCAGCAGTTTTCGGGGGTCCGGAAACACCATATATTTT. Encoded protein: CASSFRGSGNTIYF. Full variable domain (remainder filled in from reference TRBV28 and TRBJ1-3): DVKVTQSSRYLVKRTGEKVFLECVQDMDHENMFWYRQDPGLGLRLIYFSYDVKMKEKGDIPEGYSVSREKKERFSLILESASTNQTSMYLCASSFRGSGNTIYFGEGSWLTVV.

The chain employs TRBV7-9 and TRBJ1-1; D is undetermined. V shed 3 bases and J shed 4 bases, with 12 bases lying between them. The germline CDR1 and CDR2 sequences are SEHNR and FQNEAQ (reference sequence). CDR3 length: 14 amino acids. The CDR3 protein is CASSLGLGTTEAFF. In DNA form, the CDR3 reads TGTGCCAGCAGCTTGGGCTTGGGTACCACTGAAGCTTTCTTT.

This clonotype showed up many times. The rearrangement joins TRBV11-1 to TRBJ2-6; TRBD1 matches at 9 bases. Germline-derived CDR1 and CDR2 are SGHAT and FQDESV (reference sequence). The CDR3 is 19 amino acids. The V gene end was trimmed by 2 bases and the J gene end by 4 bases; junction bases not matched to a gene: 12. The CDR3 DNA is TGTGCCAGCAGCTTACCTAGGACAGGGGAAAACTTAGGGGCCAACGTCCTGACTTTC. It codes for CASSLPRTGENLGANVLTF.

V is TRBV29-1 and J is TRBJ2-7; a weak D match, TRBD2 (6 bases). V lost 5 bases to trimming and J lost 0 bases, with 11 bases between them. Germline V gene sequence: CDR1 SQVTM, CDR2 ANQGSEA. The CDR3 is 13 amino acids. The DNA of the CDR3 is TGCAGCGTTTCCGGGACTCCCTCCTACGAGCAGTACTTC. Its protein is CSVSGTPSYEQYF.

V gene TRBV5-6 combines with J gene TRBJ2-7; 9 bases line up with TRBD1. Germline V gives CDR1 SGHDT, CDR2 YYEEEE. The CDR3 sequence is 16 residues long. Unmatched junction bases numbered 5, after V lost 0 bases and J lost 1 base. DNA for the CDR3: TGTGCCAGCAGCTTGGCCGCGACAGGGGGGTCCTACGAGCAGTACTTC. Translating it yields CASSLAATGGSYEQYF. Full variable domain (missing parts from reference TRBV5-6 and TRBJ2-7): DAGVTQSPTHLIKTRGQQVTLRCSPKSGHDTVSWYQQALGQGPQFIFQYYEEEERQRGNFPDRFSGHQFPNYSSELNVNALLLGDSALYLCASSLAATGGSYEQYFGPGTRLTVT.

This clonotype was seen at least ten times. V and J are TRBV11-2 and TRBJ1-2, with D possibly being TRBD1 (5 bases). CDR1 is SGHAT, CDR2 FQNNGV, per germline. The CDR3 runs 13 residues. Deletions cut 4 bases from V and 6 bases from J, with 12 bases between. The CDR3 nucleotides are TGTGCCAGCAGCTCGACCAGGGTGGATGGCTACACCTTC. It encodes CASSSTRVDGYTF.

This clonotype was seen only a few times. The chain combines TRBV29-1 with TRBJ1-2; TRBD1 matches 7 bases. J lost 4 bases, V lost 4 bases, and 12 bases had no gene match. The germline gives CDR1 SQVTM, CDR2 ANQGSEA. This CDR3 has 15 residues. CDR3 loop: CSVVFFTGDLYGYTF. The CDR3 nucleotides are TGCAGCGTTGTTTTCTTTACAGGGGACCTCTATGGCTACACCTTC. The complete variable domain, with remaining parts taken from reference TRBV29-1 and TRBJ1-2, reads SAVISQKPSRDICQRGTSLTIQCQVDSQVTMMFWYRQQPGQSLTLIATANQGSEATYESGFVIDKFPISRPNLTFSTLTVSNMSPEDSSIYLCSVVFFTGDLYGYTFGSGTRLTVV.

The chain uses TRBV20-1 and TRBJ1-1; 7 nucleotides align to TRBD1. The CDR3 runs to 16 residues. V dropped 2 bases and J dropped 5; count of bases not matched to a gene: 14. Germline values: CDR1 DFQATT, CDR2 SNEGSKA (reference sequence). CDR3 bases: TGCAGTGCTAGAATTGGAACAGGGGAATCTAGGACTGAAGCTTTCTTT. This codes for CSARIGTGESRTEAFF.

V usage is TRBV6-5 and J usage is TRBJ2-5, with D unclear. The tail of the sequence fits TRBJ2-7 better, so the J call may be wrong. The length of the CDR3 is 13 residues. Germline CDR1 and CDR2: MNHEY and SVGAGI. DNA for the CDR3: TGTGCCAGCAGTTACCGGATCTCCTACGAGCAGTACTTC. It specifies CASSYRISYEQYF.